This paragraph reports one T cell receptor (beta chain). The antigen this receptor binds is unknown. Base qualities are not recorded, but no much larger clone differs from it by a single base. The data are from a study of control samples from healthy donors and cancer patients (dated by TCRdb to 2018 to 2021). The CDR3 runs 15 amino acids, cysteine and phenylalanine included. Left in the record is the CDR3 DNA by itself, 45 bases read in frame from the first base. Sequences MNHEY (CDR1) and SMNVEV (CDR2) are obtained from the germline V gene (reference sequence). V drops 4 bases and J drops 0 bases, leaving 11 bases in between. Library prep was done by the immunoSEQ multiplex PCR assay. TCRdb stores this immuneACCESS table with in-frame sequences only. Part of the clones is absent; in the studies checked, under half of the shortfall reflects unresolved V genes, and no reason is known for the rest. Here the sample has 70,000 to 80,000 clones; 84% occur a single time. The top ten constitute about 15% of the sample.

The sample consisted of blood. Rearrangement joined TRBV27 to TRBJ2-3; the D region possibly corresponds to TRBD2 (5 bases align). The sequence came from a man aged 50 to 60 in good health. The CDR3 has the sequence CASSSFGGSTDTQYF. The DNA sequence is TGTGCCAGCAGTTCCTTTGGCGGGAGCACAGATACGCAGTATTTT.